Each of the 21 T cell receptor beta chains below was sequenced from the same sample in a study of human T cells and chemical hapten exposure. Sample time point: patch test 3, about 24 weeks after DPC sensitization. Treatment in this sample: therapeutic diphenylcyclopropenone sensitization with weekly scalp DPC. TCRdb fed the RACE reads into MiXCR, producing one record per CDR3 protein. The table lists some 180,000 distinct CDR3 sequences, 24% of them singletons. The sample here was whole blood, taken in connection with sensitization to the hapten diphenylcyclopropenone (DPC). The receptors come from a woman between 40 and 55 years old with alopecia areata. Some clones in this sample may be carry-over from other donors' samples.

Only a few counts were recorded for this clonotype. The V and J genes are TRBV6-6 and TRBJ2-7, with TRBD1 matching over 8 bases. Germline assignment: CDR1 MNHNY and CDR2 SVGAGI (reference sequence). J was trimmed by 7 bases and V by 6 bases; bases with no gene match: 8. The CDR3 totals 13 residues. Written as DNA, the CDR3 is TGTGCCAGCAGCTGGGACAGGTTCGGAGAGCAGTACTTC. Translated, it gives CASSWDRFGEQYF.

This clonotype was detected only a few times. The junction differs from germline at one of its ends, possibly a read error. The chain employs TRBV12-3 or TRBV12-4 and TRBJ1-1; 11 bases map to TRBD1. The CDR3 loop spans 14 amino acids. CDR3 in DNA: TGTGCCAGCGGTTTACCGGGACAGGGGGGGGTAGCTTTCTTT. Translated: CASGLPGQGGVAFF.

The V and J genes are TRBV4-3 and TRBJ2-7; D may match TRBD1 or TRBD2 (5 bases each). V shed 0 bases and J shed 6 bases, with 12 bases lying between them. Per germline, CDR1 LGHNA and CDR2 YSLEER. The length of the CDR3 is 14 residues. CDR3: CASSQETSGTEQYF. In nucleotides, the CDR3 is TGCGCCAGCAGCCAAGAAACGTCAGGGACCGAGCAGTACTTC.

The chain has TRBV18 and TRBJ2-3, with D hard to call. This CDR3 is built from 14 residues. CDR1 is KGHSH, CDR2 LQKENI, per germline. Trimming shortened V by 3 bases and J by 3 bases, and 10 bases separated the two germline ends. For the CDR3, the DNA is TGTGCCAGCTCACCGAGGAGAGCGACAGATACGCAGTATTTT. Amino acid sequence: CASSPRRATDTQYF.

V gene TRBV4-2 combines with J gene TRBJ2-7; TRBD2 aligns across 9 bases. J lost 4 bases, V lost 3 bases, and 10 bases had no gene match. The CDR3 extends over 16 amino acids. The germline V gene has CDR1 LGHNA and CDR2 YNFKEQ. The DNA for the CDR3 is TGTGCCAGCAGCCAGACCGGTACTAGCGGGTTTTACGAGCAGTACTTC. Its translation: CASSQTGTSGFYEQYF.

The sample holds a few counts of this clonotype. CDR3 sequence (DNA): TGTGCCATCAGTGCCAACACAGGGGCGAATGGCTACACCTTC. This encodes CAISANTGANGYTF. The chain joins TRBV10-3 to TRBJ1-2, with 7 nucleotides matching TRBD1. This CDR3 region has 14 residues. Germline values: CDR1 ENHRY, CDR2 SYGVKD. Trimming took 4 bases from V and 6 from J; bases not matched to a gene: 8.

This clonotype was counted a few times. The chain uses TRBV6-2 or TRBV6-3 and TRBJ2-2, with TRBD1 matching 7 bases. The CDR3 has 16 amino acids. Germline V lookup: CDR1 MNHEY, CDR2 SVGEGT. Losses at the gene ends were 5 bases for V and 1 base for J; bases not matched to a gene: 7. CDR3 nucleotide sequence: TGTGCCAGCAGTCGCACGGGACAGATGAACACCGGGGAGCTGTTTTTT. Translating it yields CASSRTGQMNTGELFF.

There are a few counts of this clonotype. The chain is built from TRBV5-8 and TRBJ2-1, with a possible D match to TRBD2 (6 bases). V lost 3 bases, J lost 9 bases, and 13 bases lay in between. This CDR3 is 13 amino acids long. Looked up from germline, CDR1 is SGHTS and CDR2 is YDEGEE. The CDR3 loop is CASSWSARGEQFF. CDR3 DNA: TGTGCCAGCAGCTGGTCGGCGCGGGGTGAGCAGTTCTTC.

J is TRBJ1-3 and V is TRBV6-1; no clear D gene. V was trimmed by 1 base and J by 3 bases, leaving 10 bases between them. There are 15 residues in the CDR3. Germline CDR1 and CDR2: MNHNS and SASEGT. CDR3 DNA: TGTGCCAGCAGTGAAGACGGCGGACGTGGAAACACCATATATTTT. Amino acids: CASSEDGGRGNTIYF.

The chain has TRBV5-1 and TRBJ1-6, with a possible D match to TRBD1 (6 bases). The CDR3 extends over 14 amino acids. Deletions cut 0 bases from V and 9 bases from J, with 10 bases between. Germline loops: CDR1 SGHRS, CDR2 YFSETQ. CDR3 nucleotides: TGCGCCAGCAGCTTGGACAGGGCCCCTTCACCCCTCCACTTT. Protein: CASSLDRAPSPLHF.

Many counts were recorded for this clonotype. V usage is TRBV20-1 and J usage is TRBJ1-1; the D is unclear. The germline V gene has CDR1 DFQATT and CDR2 SNEGSKA (reference sequence). The CDR3 runs to 16 residues. Trimming removed 0 bases at V and 0 bases at J, with 14 bases between. CDR3 coding DNA: TGCAGTGCTAGAGATCCCCAGTCCGGAGTGAACACTGAAGCTTTCTTT. It codes for CSARDPQSGVNTEAFF.

This clonotype was counted ten times or more. A read error may account for a junction end that differs from germline. The chain joins TRBV3-1 to TRBJ2-7; tentatively, D is TRBD2 (5 bases). From germline, CDR1 is LGHDT and CDR2 YNNKEL (reference sequence). The CDR3 runs 15 residues. The CDR3, as DNA: TGTGCCAGCACCCAATCTTTCACCCTAGGAGGCGAGCAGTACTTC. This gives the protein CASTQSFTLGGEQYF.

In its sample, this clonotype was seen a few times. V and J are TRBV6-6 and TRBJ1-5; a possible D gene is TRBD1 (5 bases). CDR3 length: 14 residues. Germline CDR1 and CDR2: MNHNY and SVGAGI (reference sequence). The V gene lost 8 bases and the J gene lost 0 bases, with 11 bases spanning the gap. CDR3 coding DNA: TGTGCCAGCGGGGGGTCAAATAGCAATCAGCCCCAGCATTTT. This gives the protein CASGGSNSNQPQHF.

J is TRBJ2-7 and V is TRBV6-1; a possible D gene is TRBD1 (6 bases). Trimming took 5 bases from V and 1 from J, leaving 12 bases between them. Germline V CDR1 and CDR2: MNHNS, SASEGT. The CDR3 is 14 amino acids. The CDR3 reads CASSQEQGSYEQYF. The CDR3, as DNA: TGTGCCAGCAGTCAAGAACAGGGATCCTACGAGCAGTACTTC.

The rearrangement links TRBV28 to TRBJ2-3, with 7 bases fitting TRBD2. The CDR3 runs 15 residues. Germline V gives CDR1 MDHEN, CDR2 SYDVKM. The V and J ends lost 4 bases and 0 bases, in that order; junction bases with no gene match: 4. The CDR3 bases are TGTGCCAGCAGTTCTTCACTAGCGAGCACAGATACGCAGTATTTT. Its protein product is CASSSSLASTDTQYF.

The chain combines TRBV6-5 with TRBJ1-2; no clear D gene. CDR1 MNHEY and CDR2 SVGAGI come from the germline V gene. The CDR3 is made up of 14 amino acids. V lost 6 bases to trimming and J lost 2 bases, with 13 bases between them. The CDR3 DNA reads TGTGCCAGCAGACCCGGCAGGTCCAACTATGGCTACACCTTC. Translation gives CASRPGRSNYGYTF.

This clonotype was seen a few times. The chain combines TRBV27 with TRBJ2-1; D is possibly TRBD2 (6 bases). Germline CDR1 and CDR2: MNHEY and SMNVEV (reference sequence). This CDR3 has 14 amino acids. V gave up 3 bases and J gave up 8 bases, with 14 bases separating them. The CDR3 DNA follows: TGTGCCAGCAGTTTCTCCTGGGAGGAGGATGAGCAGTTCTTC. Protein product: CASSFSWEEDEQFF.

V gene TRBV20-1 combines with J gene TRBJ1-5; D is undetermined. This CDR3 region has 12 residues. Germline V gene data show CDR1 as DFQATT and CDR2 as SNEGSKA (reference sequence). The V end was cut by 6 bases, the J end by 9 bases, with 15 bases between. CDR3 sequence: CSAEGRVRPQHF. CDR3 bases: TGCAGTGCGGAGGGAAGGGTGCGGCCCCAGCATTTT.

This clonotype was seen many times. V usage is TRBV20-1 and J usage is TRBJ2-2; 7 bases match TRBD2. The germline V gene encodes CDR1 DFQATT and CDR2 SNEGSKA (reference sequence). The CDR3 consists of 16 residues. V gave up 5 bases and J gave up 4 bases; unmatched junction bases: 13. The CDR3 is CSARPMTSPGTGELFF. The CDR3 DNA sequence: TGCAGTGCTCGACCTATGACTAGCCCGGGCACCGGGGAGCTGTTTTTT.

The chain combines TRBV25-1 with TRBJ2-7; D ambiguous. This CDR3 spans 11 amino acids. V lost 8 bases to trimming and J lost 2 bases, with 7 bases between them. Per germline, CDR1 MGHDK and CDR2 SYGVNS. The CDR3, as DNA: TGTGCCAGCCGAACCACCTACGAGCAGTACTTC. Protein sequence: CASRTTYEQYF.

This clonotype has more than one count but fewer than ten. The chain employs TRBV11-2 and TRBJ2-7; 10 positions agree with TRBD2. The length of the CDR3 is 17 residues. Trimming took 0 bases from V and 3 from J; bases not matched to a gene: 8. In germline, CDR1 is SGHAT, CDR2 FQNNGV. DNA for the CDR3: TGTGCCAGCAGCTTAGATTCATCAGCGGGAGGGATCTACGAGCAGTACTTC. Translation gives CASSLDSSAGGIYEQYF.